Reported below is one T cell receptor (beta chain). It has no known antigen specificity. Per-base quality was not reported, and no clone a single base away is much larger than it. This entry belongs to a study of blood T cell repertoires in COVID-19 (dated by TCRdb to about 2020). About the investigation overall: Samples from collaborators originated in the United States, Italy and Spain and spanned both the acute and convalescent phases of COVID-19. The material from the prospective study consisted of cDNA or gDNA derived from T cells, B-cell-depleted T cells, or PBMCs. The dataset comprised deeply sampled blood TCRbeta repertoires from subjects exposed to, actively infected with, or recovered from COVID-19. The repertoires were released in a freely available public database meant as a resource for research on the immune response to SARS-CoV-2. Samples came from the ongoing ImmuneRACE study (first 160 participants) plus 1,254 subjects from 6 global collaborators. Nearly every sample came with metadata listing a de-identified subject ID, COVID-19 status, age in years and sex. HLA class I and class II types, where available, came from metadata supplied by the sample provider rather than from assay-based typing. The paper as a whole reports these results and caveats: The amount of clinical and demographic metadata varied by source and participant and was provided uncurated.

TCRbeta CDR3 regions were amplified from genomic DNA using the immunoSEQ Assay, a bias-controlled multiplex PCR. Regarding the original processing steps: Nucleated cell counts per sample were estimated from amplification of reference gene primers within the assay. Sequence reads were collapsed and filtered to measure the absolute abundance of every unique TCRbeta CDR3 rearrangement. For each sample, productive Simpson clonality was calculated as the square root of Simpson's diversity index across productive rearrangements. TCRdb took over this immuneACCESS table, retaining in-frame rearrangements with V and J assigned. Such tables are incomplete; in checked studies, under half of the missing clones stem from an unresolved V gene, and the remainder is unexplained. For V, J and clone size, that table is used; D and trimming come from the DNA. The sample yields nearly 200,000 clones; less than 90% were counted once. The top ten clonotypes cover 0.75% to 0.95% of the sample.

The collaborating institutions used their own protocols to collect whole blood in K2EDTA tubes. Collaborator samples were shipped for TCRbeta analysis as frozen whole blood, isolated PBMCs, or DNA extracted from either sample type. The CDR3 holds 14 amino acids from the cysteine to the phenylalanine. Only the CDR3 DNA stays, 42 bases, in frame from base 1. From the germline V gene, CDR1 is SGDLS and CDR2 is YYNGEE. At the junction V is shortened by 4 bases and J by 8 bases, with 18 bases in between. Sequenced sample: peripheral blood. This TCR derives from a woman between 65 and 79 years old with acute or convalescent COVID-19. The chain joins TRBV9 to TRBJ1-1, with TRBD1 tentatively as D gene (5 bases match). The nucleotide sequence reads TGTGCCAGCAGCCCCCGTTCGACAGATCTGGAAGCTTTCTTT. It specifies CASSPRSTDLEAFF.